The 6 T cell receptor beta chains reported below all come from one sample, sequenced in a study of OX40 agonist ivuxolimab in advanced cancers. Profiling relied on immunoSEQ multiplex PCR, and the TCRdb table lists in-frame clones only, not all of them. The table has tens of thousands of clones, 90% to 95% seen once. The material was CD4+ or CD8+ T cells sorted from blood, obtained in a trial of the OX40 agonist ivuxolimab. The source of these receptors is an adult with an advanced solid tumor such as melanoma, head and neck, liver or kidney cancer.

The rearrangement links TRBV27 to TRBJ1-5, with D perhaps matching TRBD1 (6 bases). The CDR3 sequence is 11 residues long. CDR1 and CDR2 from the germline V gene are MNHEY and SMNVEV (reference sequence). As DNA, the CDR3 is TGTGCGACAGGCGTCAATCAGCCCCAGCATTTT. It translates to CATGVNQPQHF.

The genes are TRBV19 and TRBJ1-1; possible D gene TRBD1, 6 bases. This CDR3 contains 14 residues. The V end lost 5 bases, the J end lost 4 bases, and 14 bases lay between the germline ends. CDR1 and CDR2 from the germline V gene are LNHDA and SQIVND (reference sequence). The DNA of the CDR3 is TGTGCCAGTAGTCCACTTCCAGGGGCCACTGAAGCTTTCTTT. Translating it yields CASSPLPGATEAFF.

This chain joins TRBV6-4 and TRBJ1-2; D remains ambiguous. The CDR3 sequence is 13 residues long. Germline assignment: CDR1 MRHNA and CDR2 SNTAGT. V was cut by 4 bases and J by 6 bases, with 12 bases left in between. This chain's CDR3 is CASSGPGRDGYTF. The DNA for the CDR3 is TGTGCCAGCAGTGGGCCGGGAAGGGATGGCTACACCTTC.

This chain connects TRBV19 to TRBJ1-1, with D hard to call. Germline V gives CDR1 LNHDA, CDR2 SQIVND (reference sequence). The CDR3 length is 13 residues. The V and J ends lost 1 base and 5 bases respectively, with 8 bases between them. CDR3 bases: TGTGCCAGTAGTATAGGTTCAGGAACTGAAGCTTTCTTT. Its translation is CASSIGSGTEAFF.

V is TRBV28 and J is TRBJ1-6; TRBD1 matches 7 bases. Germline loops: CDR1 MDHEN, CDR2 SYDVKM. After removal of 6 bases from V and 0 bases from J, the junction contained 5 bases not matched to a gene. The CDR3 is 16 amino acids. CDR3 nucleotides: TGTGCCAGCAGGCAGGGGGTGCCCTCCTATAATTCACCCCTCCACTTT. This sequence encodes CASRQGVPSYNSPLHF. Variable domain in full (rest from reference TRBV28 and TRBJ1-6): DVKVTQSSRYLVKRTGEKVFLECVQDMDHENMFWYRQDPGLGLRLIYFSYDVKMKEKGDIPEGYSVSREKKERFSLILESASTNQTSMYLCASRQGVPSYNSPLHFGNGTRLTVT.

V is TRBV5-5 and J is TRBJ1-2; no definite D call. V lost 2 bases to trimming and J lost 2 bases, with 19 bases between them. The CDR3 extends over 17 amino acids. Germline V CDR1 and CDR2: SGHKS, YYEKEE (reference sequence). CDR3 in DNA: TGTGCCAGCAGCTTTGGCGATTTAAGGGTAGGCAACTATGGCTACACCTTC. This codes for CASSFGDLRVGNYGYTF. Combining the CDR3 with reference TRBV5-5 and TRBJ1-2 gives the whole variable domain DAGVTQSPTHLIKTRGQQVTLRCSPISGHKSVSWYQQVLGQGPQFIFQYYEKEERGRGNFPDRFSARQFPNYSSELNVNALLLGDSALYLCASSFGDLRVGNYGYTFGSGTRLTVV.